A few counts support the clone carrying this T cell receptor beta chain. Its antigen is still unknown. The source of the sample is a study of blood T cells in healthy people across ages. Primed by a sample-barcoded 5' primer and a J-beta primer mix, a second PCR proceeded for about 6 to 11 cycles. The study obtained at least 3 million CDR3-containing paired-end reads from every sample. One entry per CDR3 protein results from TCRdb running MiXCR on the 5' RACE reads. The table lists around 1.7 million distinct CDR3 sequences, roughly 30% of them singletons. Looked up from germline, CDR1 is MNHNS and CDR2 is SASEGT. The CDR3 consists of 13 residues. The V and J ends lost 7 bases and 1 base respectively, with 11 bases between them. Regarding the study as a whole: The recorded TCR beta diversity per million T cells decreased in a roughly linear manner with age. Aged donors had fewer naive CD4+ cells and lower diversity than long-lived donors.

The genes are TRBV6-1 and TRBJ2-7; D perhaps matches TRBD1 (6 bases). The TCR comes from a woman in her 30s in good health. Input material: blood. The CDR3 region has the DNA TGTGCCAGCACCTTACAGGGATCCTACGAGCAGTACTTC. It is translated as CASTLQGSYEQYF.